The next 30 T cell receptor beta chains were all read from a single sample in a study of response to subunit inactivated influenza vaccine. TCRdb analysed the RT-PCR reads with MiXCR anew, one entry per CDR3 protein. This table holds around 520,000 distinct CDR3 sequences, roughly 23% found once. The sample was CD4+ T cells sorted from PBMCs, taken approximately 5 days after vaccination. The receptors stem from a man between 50 and 59 years old who received an inactivated influenza vaccine.

The chain uses TRBV7-2 and TRBJ2-5, with 8 bases fitting TRBD1. Germline-derived CDR1 and CDR2 are SGHTA and FQGNSA. CDR3 length: 14 amino acids. Trimming cost V 8 bases and J 4 bases; bases outside gene matches: 9. The DNA for the CDR3 is TGTGCCAGCCGTCCCAGGGGGCTGGTAGAGACCCAGTACTTC. Translated: CASRPRGLVETQYF.

This clonotype turned up a few times. The chain is built from TRBV7-9 and TRBJ2-6, with 9 bases identical to TRBD1. V was pared by 3 bases and J by 0 bases, with 3 bases of the junction left unmatched. In germline, CDR1 is SEHNR, CDR2 FQNEAQ (reference sequence). The CDR3 covers 17 residues. The DNA for the CDR3 is TGTGCCAGCAGCTTGGGGGACAGGGTCTCTGGGGCCAACGTCCTGACTTTC. Residues: CASSLGDRVSGANVLTF.

This clonotype occurred many times. The gene calls are TRBV5-1 and TRBJ2-5; D is undetermined. Deletions cut 0 bases from V and 0 bases from J, with 9 bases between. The CDR3 is made up of 15 amino acids. Germline loops: CDR1 SGHRS, CDR2 YFSETQ. CDR3 protein: CASSLGGRNQETQYF. The CDR3, as DNA: TGCGCCAGCAGCTTGGGTGGCAGGAACCAAGAGACCCAGTACTTC.

The sample holds a few counts of this clonotype. The chain links TRBV20-1 to TRBJ2-3; maybe TRBD2 (6 bases). The CDR3 length is 13 residues. V lost 3 bases and J 0 bases, leaving 7 bases between the germline ends. The germline CDR1 and CDR2 sequences are DFQATT and SNEGSKA (reference sequence). Here the CDR3 DNA reads TGCAGTGCTAGTAGCGGAAGCACAGATACGCAGTATTTT. Its translation: CSASSGSTDTQYF.

This clonotype occurred a few times. J is TRBJ2-3 and V is TRBV6-2 or TRBV6-3, with 8 bases matching TRBD1. Germline values: CDR1 MNHEY, CDR2 SVGEGT. The CDR3 loop spans 15 amino acids. V lost 2 bases, J lost 4 bases, and 5 bases stayed unmatched. CDR3 residues: CASSYGQGRADTQYF. The CDR3 DNA follows: TGTGCCAGCAGTTACGGACAGGGACGTGCAGATACGCAGTATTTT.

This clonotype has just one count. The chain recombines TRBV7-8 with TRBJ2-4; TRBD2 agrees at 7 bases. The CDR3 spans 15 residues. Germline V gene sequence: CDR1 SGHVS, CDR2 FQNEAQ. The V gene end was trimmed by 4 bases and the J gene end by 6 bases; junction bases not matched to a gene: 9. DNA of the CDR3: TGTGCCAGCAGCTGGGGGGGAATCGAAGGAAACATTCAGTACTTC. This codes for CASSWGGIEGNIQYF.

This chain joins TRBV7-9 and TRBJ2-3; D ambiguous. V gave up 7 bases and J gave up 0 bases, with 11 bases separating them. CDR1 and CDR2 (germline): SEHNR, FQNEAQ (reference sequence). The CDR3 contains 14 residues. DNA of the CDR3: TGTGCCAGCAACCTTAAAGGGAGCACAGATACGCAGTATTTT. Translation: CASNLKGSTDTQYF.

This clonotype has a handful of counts. The J gene is TRBJ1-1, the V gene TRBV29-1; TRBD1 agrees at 9 bases. CDR1 and CDR2 from the germline V gene are SQVTM and ANQGSEA. The V segment lost 7 bases and the J segment 1 base; nucleotides outside the gene matches: 4. The CDR3 sequence is 13 residues long. The chain's CDR3 is CSANRGQNTEAFF. In DNA, the CDR3 is TGCAGCGCCAACAGGGGGCAGAACACTGAAGCTTTCTTT.

This clonotype was found a few times. The chain carries TRBV4-2 and TRBJ2-2; D may be TRBD2 (6 bases). CDR1 is LGHNA and CDR2 is YNFKEQ in the germline V gene. V was cut by 0 bases and J by 0 bases, with 14 bases left in between. The CDR3 has 18 residues. CDR3 amino acids: CASSQEPPGGPNTGELFF. CDR3 in DNA: TGTGCCAGCAGCCAAGAACCACCAGGAGGGCCGAACACCGGGGAGCTGTTTTTT.

The rearrangement links TRBV7-8 to TRBJ2-1; 7 bases match TRBD2. The V gene end was trimmed by 1 base and the J gene end by 4 bases; junction bases not matched to a gene: 4. Looked up from germline, CDR1 is SGHVS and CDR2 is FQNEAQ. This CDR3 has 15 amino acids. The CDR3 spells CASSLVTGGYNEQFF. The CDR3 bases are TGTGCCAGCAGCTTAGTAACGGGAGGTTACAATGAGCAGTTCTTC.

The chain joins TRBV3-1 to TRBJ2-7, with no clear D. This CDR3 region has 12 residues. Looked up from germline, CDR1 is LGHDT and CDR2 is YNNKEL (reference sequence). Trimming pared 2 bases from V and 5 bases from J, leaving 7 bases between. The CDR3 DNA sequence: TGTGCCAGCAGCCAACTGAGGAACGAGCAGTACTTC. Translating gives CASSQLRNEQYF.

This sequence joins TRBV4-1 and TRBJ2-3, with 10 nucleotides matching TRBD2. The V gene end was trimmed by 1 base and the J gene end by 0 bases; junction bases not matched to a gene: 4. Germline V gives CDR1 MGHRA, CDR2 YSYEKL. The CDR3 covers 17 residues. CDR3: CASSQGPSGGSTDTQYF. The CDR3 region has the DNA TGCGCCAGCAGCCAAGGGCCTAGCGGGGGCAGCACAGATACGCAGTATTTT.

This clonotype was seen more than once but under ten times. V usage is TRBV6-2 or TRBV6-3 and J usage is TRBJ2-1; TRBD2 aligns across 12 bases. Germline V gives CDR1 MNHEY, CDR2 SVGEGT. With 0 bases clipped from V and 0 bases from J, the junction kept 9 bases outside the gene matches. This CDR3 is built from 20 residues. The CDR3 here is CASSYSTSGGRQFSYNEQFF. The CDR3 bases are TGTGCCAGCAGTTACTCGACTAGCGGGGGCCGACAATTCTCCTACAATGAGCAGTTCTTC.

This clonotype was seen many times. CDR3 protein: CASSSGLAGALDEQYF. As DNA, the CDR3 is TGTGCCAGCAGTTCTGGACTAGCGGGAGCCTTGGACGAGCAGTACTTC. The chain has TRBV12-3 or TRBV12-4 and TRBJ2-7, with 13 bases identical to TRBD2. V trimming: 4 bases; J trimming: 5 bases; junction bases outside the gene matches: 8. This CDR3 is built from 16 residues.

V is TRBV2 and J is TRBJ1-6; TRBD1 is a possible D gene (5 bases). V lost 5 bases and J 9 bases, leaving 8 bases between the germline ends. Germline loops: CDR1 SNHLY, CDR2 FYNNEI. The CDR3 is 12 amino acids. Here the CDR3 DNA reads TGTGCCAGCAGTATGCAGGGTTCACCCCTCCACTTT. Translating it yields CASSMQGSPLHF. The full variable domain, its missing parts supplied by reference TRBV2 and TRBJ1-6, is EPEVTQTPSHQVTQMGQEVILRCVPISNHLYFYWYRQILGQKVEFLVSFYNNEISEKSEIFDDQFSVERPDGSNFTLKIRSTKLEDSAMYFCASSMQGSPLHFGNGTRLTVT.

This clonotype appeared a few times. The rearrangement uses TRBV20-1 and TRBJ2-3; D is unclear. CDR1 DFQATT and CDR2 SNEGSKA come from the germline V gene (reference sequence). CDR3 length equals 8 residues. Trimming cost V 6 bases and J 11 bases, with 6 bases left between them. CDR3 sequence: CSAMGQYF. DNA for the CDR3: TGCAGTGCGATGGGGCAGTATTTT.

The rearrangement joins TRBV6-1 to TRBJ1-6, with D tentatively TRBD1 (5 bases). CDR1 is MNHNS, CDR2 SASEGT, per germline. This CDR3 has 13 residues. V was clipped by 8 bases and J by 5 bases, with 10 bases between them. Here the CDR3 reads CASGRGHNSPLHF. The CDR3, as DNA: TGTGCCAGCGGGCGGGGCCATAATTCACCCCTCCACTTT.

This clonotype turned up a few times. V is TRBV4-3 and J is TRBJ2-3; TRBD2 agrees at 8 bases. The trim removed 3 bases at V and 3 bases at J, leaving 8 bases unmatched. Germline V lookup: CDR1 LGHNA, CDR2 YSLEER. The CDR3 has 16 amino acids. CDR3 residues: CASSQTKGLGTDTQYF. The CDR3 bases are TGCGCCAGCAGCCAGACAAAGGGACTAGGGACAGATACGCAGTATTTT.

This clonotype was counted between two and nine times. The chain joins TRBV5-5 to TRBJ2-5; D unresolved. The germline V gene has CDR1 SGHKS and CDR2 YYEKEE (reference sequence). This CDR3 is 15 amino acids long. With 3 bases removed from V and 2 bases from J, the gap between germline ends came to 14 bases. The CDR3 loop reads CASSSVQIAQETQYF. The CDR3 DNA sequence: TGTGCCAGCAGCTCGGTCCAGATTGCTCAAGAGACCCAGTACTTC.

This sequence joins TRBV20-1 and TRBJ2-5; D gene uncertain. Germline V lookup: CDR1 DFQATT, CDR2 SNEGSKA (reference sequence). V lost 3 bases and J lost 5, with 10 bases in between. CDR3 length equals 12 residues. The CDR3 protein is CSASETLETQYF. CDR3 nucleotides: TGCAGTGCTAGTGAGACACTTGAGACCCAGTACTTC.

The chain is built from TRBV7-2 and TRBJ1-1; the match to TRBD1 covers 8 bases. Germline V gene sequence: CDR1 SGHTA, CDR2 FQGNSA. This CDR3 region has 14 residues. Germline trimming cut 5 bases from V and 5 bases from J; bases unmatched to any gene: 7. The CDR3 reads CASSVGQGATEAFF. For the CDR3, the DNA is TGTGCCAGCAGCGTAGGACAGGGTGCGACTGAAGCTTTCTTT.

DNA of the CDR3: TGTGCCGCCCGGGACAGGGGGCTCGATGGCTACACCTTC. This encodes CAARDRGLDGYTF. The J gene is TRBJ1-2, the V gene TRBV10-3; TRBD1 agrees at 12 bases. The CDR3 is 13 residues long. With 11 bases clipped from V and 6 bases from J, the junction kept 7 bases outside the gene matches. The germline CDR1 and CDR2 sequences are ENHRY and SYGVKD.

This clonotype was counted between two and nine times. The chain joins TRBV20-1 to TRBJ2-7, with D unresolved. The germline V gene has CDR1 DFQATT and CDR2 SNEGSKA (reference sequence). CDR3 length: 12 amino acids. This CDR3 is CSVGRPLYEQYF. Here the CDR3 DNA reads TGCAGCGTCGGTCGTCCACTGTACGAGCAGTACTTC.

The chain links TRBV7-8 to TRBJ2-1; 10 bases agree with TRBD2. Unmatched junction bases numbered 8, after V lost 5 bases and J lost 7 bases. Germline CDR1 and CDR2: SGHVS and FQNEAQ. There are 15 residues in the CDR3. The CDR3 sequence is CASSAQLAGLNEQFF. In nucleotides, the CDR3 is TGTGCCAGCAGCGCACAACTAGCGGGATTGAATGAGCAGTTCTTC.

The chain couples TRBV7-9 to TRBJ1-2; D is possibly TRBD1 (5 bases). The V end was cut by 1 base, the J end by 4 bases, with 16 bases between. Germline V gene lookup returns CDR1 SEHNR and CDR2 FQNEAQ (reference sequence). The CDR3 runs to 16 residues. The CDR3 sequence: CASSLVFSGPSYGYTF. The DNA for the CDR3 is TGTGCCAGCAGCTTAGTTTTCTCAGGGCCTTCCTATGGCTACACCTTC. Full variable domain (remainder filled in from reference TRBV7-9 and TRBJ1-2): DTGVSQNPRHKITKRGQNVTFRCDPISEHNRLYWYRQTLGQGPEFLTYFQNEAQLEKSRLLSDRFSAERPKGSFSTLEIQRTEQGDSAMYLCASSLVFSGPSYGYTFGSGTRLTVV.

The chain links TRBV29-1 to TRBJ2-1, with D possibly called TRBD1 or TRBD2 (5 bases each). This CDR3 contains 17 residues. The germline V gene encodes CDR1 SQVTM and CDR2 ANQGSEA. V lost 5 bases and J 0 bases, leaving 20 bases between the germline ends. The CDR3 DNA reads TGCAGCGTTTTTGGTTCCCGGGGCACGAGCTCCTACAATGAGCAGTTCTTC. It is translated as CSVFGSRGTSSYNEQFF.

The genes are TRBV12-3 or TRBV12-4 and TRBJ1-2; D remains unclear. This CDR3 spans 12 amino acids. The germline V and J ends were trimmed by 6 bases and 5 bases, with 10 bases remaining between them. CDR3 region: CASRIGRYGYTF. The CDR3 bases are TGTGCCAGCAGAATAGGGAGGTATGGCTACACCTTC.

This clonotype was found a few times. In DNA form, the CDR3 reads TGCAGTGCTAGAAAGGGACAGGGGCGCGATGAGCAGTTCTTC. It is translated as CSARKGQGRDEQFF. The gene calls are TRBV20-1 and TRBJ2-1, with 10 positions matching TRBD1. Unmatched junction bases numbered 6, after V lost 2 bases and J lost 8 bases. From germline, CDR1 is DFQATT and CDR2 SNEGSKA (reference sequence). The CDR3 sequence is 14 residues long.

The chain employs TRBV20-1 and TRBJ2-3; 7 bases match TRBD2. Germline CDR1 DFQATT, CDR2 SNEGSKA (reference sequence). CDR3 length equals 15 residues. The trim removed 0 bases at V and 5 bases at J, leaving 8 bases unmatched. The CDR3 DNA reads as TGCAGTGCTAGAGACAGCGGGATCATAAGAGATACGCAGTATTTT. This translates into CSARDSGIIRDTQYF.

This clonotype was seen repeatedly, ten times or more. This chain connects TRBV6-5 to TRBJ2-2; unclear D gene. Trimming removed 2 bases at V and 1 base at J, with 11 bases between. This CDR3 contains 16 residues. CDR1 MNHEY and CDR2 SVGAGI come from the germline V gene. The CDR3 region has the DNA TGTGCCAGCAGTTACCTGGTGAAGGGGAACACCGGGGAGCTGTTTTTT. Translation gives CASSYLVKGNTGELFF.